This T cell receptor beta chain was profiled in a study of naive and memory T cell subsets. Points from the study as a whole: Over 95% of naive TCR sequences appeared only once after error correction, unlike memory subsets.

About this clonotype: What it recognizes is unknown.

Germline CDR1 is MNHNS and CDR2 is SASEGT. The CDR3 is 16 amino acids. V was clipped by 7 bases and J by 5 bases, with 23 bases between them. CD4 T cells were positively selected, then CD8 T cells from the CD4-negative fraction. Cells stained for CD3, CD4, CD8, CD45RA and CD27 were sorted into four subsets. An equimolar mix of two oligonucleotides served as the beta constant-region primer for TRBC1 and TRBC2. The ligated cDNA underwent four PCR rounds using SP2 and nested alpha and beta constant-region primers. TCRdb processed the UMI-ligation and nested PCR reads anew with MiXCR; each CDR3 protein has one entry. The sample comprises tens of thousands of distinct CDR3 sequences, 9% to 9.5% of which are singletons, and 1.2% rests with the top ten.

The clonotype comes from a human donor in good health. This rearrangement joins TRBV6-1 to TRBJ1-2; tentative D call: TRBD1 (6 bases). Sequencing was carried out using naive CD8+ T cells from blood. The CDR3 DNA sequence: TGTGCCAGCACCACCGGGACATCAAGACCGTTTTATGGCTACACCTTC. Translating it yields CASTTGTSRPFYGYTF.